What follows is one T cell receptor beta chain and its context. The CDR3 is 14 residues long. The germline V and J ends were trimmed by 6 bases and 2 bases, with 12 bases remaining between them. Germline CDR1 reads MNHEY; CDR2 reads SVGAGI. Authors' methods: Researchers report that nucleated cell counts were estimated from reference gene primer amplification. Generated by immunoSEQ multiplex PCR, the TCRdb table keeps only in-frame clones and is missing some. V and J calls and clone size are those listed in that table; D and trimming were worked out from the DNA. Of about 260,000 clones in the sample, 80% to 95% were seen once. The data belong to a study of blood T cell repertoires in COVID-19. Across the study: Sample material is recorded as cDNA or gDNA derived from T cells, B-cell-depleted T cells, or PBMCs.

Sequenced material: peripheral blood. The genes are TRBV6-5 and TRBJ2-3, with D tentatively TRBD2 (5 bases). The clonotype comes from a person aged 18 to 29 with COVID-19, enrolled during active disease. The CDR3 loop is CASRTGIPTDTQYF. In DNA, the CDR3 is TGTGCCAGCAGAACCGGGATCCCCACAGATACGCAGTATTTT.